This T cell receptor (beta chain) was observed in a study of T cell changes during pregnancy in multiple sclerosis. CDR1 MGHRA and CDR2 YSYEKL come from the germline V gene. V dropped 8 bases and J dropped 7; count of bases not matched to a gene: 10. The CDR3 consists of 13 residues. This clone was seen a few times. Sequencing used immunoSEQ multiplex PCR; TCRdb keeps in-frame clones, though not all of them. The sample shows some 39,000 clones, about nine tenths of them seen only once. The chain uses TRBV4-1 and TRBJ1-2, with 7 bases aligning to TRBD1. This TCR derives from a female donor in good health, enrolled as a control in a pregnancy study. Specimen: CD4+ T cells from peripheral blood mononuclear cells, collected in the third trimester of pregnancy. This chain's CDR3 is CASGRTGSVGYTF. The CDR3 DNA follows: TGCGCCAGCGGTCGGACAGGAAGTGTTGGCTACACCTTC.